The T cell receptor (beta chain) described here comes from a study of memory CD4+ T cells and cytomegalovirus serostatus. Study-level background: Of the healthy Belgian adults, under 10 were CMV seropositive and approximately 24 seronegative.

Per the original data handling: Out-of-frame sequences were removed, leaving roughly 2,200,000 distinct TCRbeta sequences. Using immunoSEQ multiplex PCR, the repertoire was profiled, and TCRdb retains in-frame clones only, with some absent. The DNA was the basis for D and trimming; V, J and clone size are from that table. The sample records 52,000 or so clones, about four fifths being singletons. Germline CDR1 is SGHDN and CDR2 is FVKESK. Trimming took 5 bases from V and 3 from J; bases not matched to a gene: 4. This CDR3 comprises 15 residues. The sort gate was single viable CD3+CD4+CD8-CD45RO+ cells for memory CD4+ T cells. Positive selection with CD4 microbeads enriched total CD4+ T cells. Study results and caveats: About 40% of the roughly 150 known CMV-associated TCRbeta sequences appeared in CD4+ memory.

On this clone: Antigen specificity is unknown.

This TCR came from an adult in good health and CMV-seronegative. The sequenced material came from memory CD4+ T cells from blood. The chain recombines TRBV14 with TRBJ1-3, with 10 bases lining up with TRBD1. The CDR3 is CASSKTGGVGNTIYF. The CDR3 DNA sequence: TGTGCCAGCAGCAAGACAGGGGGCGTTGGAAACACCATATATTTT.